A single sample is the source of the 17 T cell receptor beta chains below, sequenced in a study of T-cell memory formation after mild COVID-19. TCRdb redid the calling of the 5' RACE reads with MiXCR, one entry per CDR3 protein. The sample shows over 300,000 distinct CDR3 sequences, 20% to 25% of them seen only once. The source material was PBMCs or a T cell subset sorted from them (not recorded which). These receptors originate from a man between 18 and 35 years old who had mild COVID-19 (a few samples of this study predate the infection). Cell type and time point are not known.

This clonotype was seen a few times. The chain links TRBV6-2 or TRBV6-3 to TRBJ2-3, with 9 nucleotides matching TRBD1. The germline CDR1 and CDR2 sequences are MNHEY and SVGEGT. This CDR3 contains 16 residues. The ends lost 2 bases at V and 4 bases at J; junction bases unmatched: 7. This CDR3 reads CASSYSGTGSADTQYF. The DNA of the CDR3 is TGTGCCAGCAGTTACAGTGGGACAGGGTCGGCAGATACGCAGTATTTT.

The genes are TRBV5-1 and TRBJ2-3; 8 nucleotides match TRBD2. Germline CDR1 is SGHRS and CDR2 is YFSETQ. Trimming at V came to 1 base and at J to 3 bases, leaving 4 bases not matched to a gene. This CDR3 region has 15 residues. The CDR3 DNA follows: TGCGCCAGCAGCTTGCGGGGGGGCTTGACAGATACGCAGTATTTT. Its protein product is CASSLRGGLTDTQYF.

This clonotype was seen only a few times. V is TRBV20-1 and J is TRBJ1-1; maybe TRBD1 (6 bases). Trimming cost V 2 bases and J 2 bases, with 12 bases left between them. The CDR3 contains 14 residues. CDR1 is DFQATT and CDR2 is SNEGSKA in the germline V gene (reference sequence). CDR3 in DNA: TGCAGTGCTAGAAGGGGGGCCGGAAACACTGAAGCTTTCTTT. As protein: CSARRGAGNTEAFF.

There are a few counts of this clonotype. The chain couples TRBV6-1 to TRBJ2-3; TRBD2 agrees at 8 bases. Per germline, CDR1 MNHNS and CDR2 SASEGT. Unmatched junction bases numbered 8, after V lost 11 bases and J lost 4 bases. The length of the CDR3 is 13 residues. The CDR3 loop reads CAATASGSDTQYF. The DNA of the CDR3 is TGTGCCGCAACGGCTAGCGGGTCAGATACGCAGTATTTT.

The J gene is TRBJ2-6, the V gene TRBV7-9; D is possibly TRBD2 (6 bases). The length of the CDR3 is 17 residues. Trimming cost V 5 bases and J 2 bases, with 16 bases left between them. CDR1 is SEHNR and CDR2 is FQNEAQ in the germline V gene (reference sequence). The CDR3 loop is CASSPPWRAAGANVLTF. CDR3 in DNA: TGTGCCAGCAGCCCTCCGTGGAGGGCGGCTGGGGCCAACGTCCTGACTTTC. The variable domain in full, completed from reference TRBV7-9 and TRBJ2-6, reads DTGVSQNPRHKITKRGQNVTFRCDPISEHNRLYWYRQTLGQGPEFLTYFQNEAQLEKSRLLSDRFSAERPKGSFSTLEIQRTEQGDSAMYLCASSPPWRAAGANVLTFGAGSRLTVL.

Note on this clonotype: One end of the junction is discordant with germline, which a read error may explain. The chain joins TRBV7-9 to TRBJ2-4; tentatively, D is TRBD1 or TRBD2 (5 bases each). Germline V CDR1 and CDR2: SEHNR, FQNEAQ (reference sequence). The CDR3 spans 12 residues. CDR3: CASSLGGWQLDF. The CDR3 region has the DNA TGTGCCAGCAGCTTAGGGGGGTGGCAGCTGGACTTC.

V is TRBV27 and J is TRBJ2-3; 10 bases are a match to TRBD2. CDR1 is MNHEY, CDR2 SMNVEV, per germline (reference sequence). V was clipped by 6 bases and J by 6 bases; unmatched bases: 6. CDR3 size: 14 residues. The CDR3 nucleotides read TGTGCCAGCAGCCCTAGCGGGGGATGGGATACGCAGTATTTT. Translation gives CASSPSGGWDTQYF.

This rearrangement joins TRBV7-2 to TRBJ2-5; no reliable D call. There are 12 residues in the CDR3. Trimming took off 5 bases at V and 5 bases at J, with 9 bases between the two ends. Germline CDR1 SGHTA, CDR2 FQGNSA. CDR3 amino acids: CASSHLRETQYF. The DNA for the CDR3 is TGTGCCAGCAGCCATCTGCGTGAGACCCAGTACTTC.

The genes are TRBV6-5 and TRBJ1-1; D remains ambiguous. Germline V gene sequence: CDR1 MNHEY, CDR2 SVGAGI. The CDR3 is made up of 16 amino acids. V dropped 6 bases and J dropped 1 base, with 18 bases sitting between them. The CDR3 DNA reads as TGTGCCAGCAGCCATGGGAAGGTTCGAAAGAACACTGAAGCTTTCTTT. Translation: CASSHGKVRKNTEAFF.

This clonotype was seen a few times. This rearrangement joins TRBV4-2 to TRBJ2-3; maybe TRBD2 (6 bases). Trimming stripped 1 base from V and 6 bases from J, with 11 bases between. Germline loops: CDR1 LGHNA, CDR2 YNFKEQ. The CDR3 is 14 amino acids. This CDR3 reads CASSQVGTLDTQYF. Here the CDR3 DNA reads TGTGCCAGCAGCCAAGTGGGGACTTTGGATACGCAGTATTTT.

The chain joins TRBV18 to TRBJ1-1; 8 nucleotides line up with TRBD1. Germline V CDR1 and CDR2: KGHSH, LQKENI. CDR3 length: 12 residues. V was clipped by 4 bases and J by 10 bases; unmatched bases: 5. CDR3 in DNA: TGTGCCAGCTCACAAACAGGGGGGCGAGCTTTCTTT. As protein: CASSQTGGRAFF.

This clonotype was detected a few times. The CDR3 is CASSIGQANYGYTF. CDR3 nucleotides: TGTGCCAGCAGCATAGGGCAGGCTAACTATGGCTACACCTTC. The chain combines TRBV7-2 with TRBJ1-2, with D unclear. Looked up from germline, CDR1 is SGHTA and CDR2 is FQGNSA. V was cut by 5 bases and J by 0 bases, with 10 bases left in between. The CDR3 has 14 residues.

This clonotype was observed a handful of times. The chain carries TRBV30 and TRBJ2-3, with D perhaps given as TRBD1 or TRBD2 (6 bases each). This CDR3 region has 13 residues. Germline CDR1 GTSNPN, CDR2 SVGIG (reference sequence). The V and J ends lost 4 bases and 5 bases respectively, with 13 bases between them. CDR3 residues: CAWTRGAGDTQYF. In DNA, the CDR3 is TGTGCCTGGACAAGGGGGGCAGGAGATACGCAGTATTTT.

This clonotype has a handful of counts. V gene TRBV19 combines with J gene TRBJ2-1; D tentatively reads TRBD1 or TRBD2 (6 bases each). The CDR3 runs to 15 residues. Germline CDR1 LNHDA, CDR2 SQIVND (reference sequence). Trimming pared 4 bases from V and 9 bases from J, leaving 19 bases between. The CDR3 here is CASSTVGGAPGEQFF. The CDR3 DNA reads as TGTGCCAGTAGTACCGTCGGGGGCGCGCCTGGTGAGCAGTTCTTC.

The chain combines TRBV20-1 with TRBJ2-3; TRBD2 agrees at 7 bases. Looked up from germline, CDR1 is DFQATT and CDR2 is SNEGSKA (reference sequence). CDR3 length equals 13 residues. The trim removed 8 bases at V and 5 bases at J, leaving 10 bases unmatched. The CDR3 DNA follows: TGCAGTTCAAGGGAGGGGCCCGAAGATACGCAGTATTTT. Encoded protein: CSSREGPEDTQYF.

The table lists this clonotype with a few counts. The chain joins TRBV7-2 to TRBJ2-5; D is unresolved. Between the trimmed V and J ends, which lost 6 bases and 5 bases, there was a span of 7 bases. The germline V gene has CDR1 SGHTA and CDR2 FQGNSA. This CDR3 comprises 11 residues. In nucleotides, the CDR3 is TGTGCCAGCAGTTCCCATGAGACCCAGTACTTC. As protein: CASSSHETQYF.

The rearrangement joins TRBV3-1 to TRBJ2-3; a weak D match, TRBD1 (8 bases). V was clipped by 0 bases and J by 3 bases, with 16 bases between them. This CDR3 comprises 17 residues. Germline V gene data show CDR1 as LGHDT and CDR2 as YNNKEL (reference sequence). The DNA of the CDR3 is TGTGCCAGCAGCCAAGATCTTGTACAGGGGGGGACAGATACGCAGTATTTT. It yields the protein CASSQDLVQGGTDTQYF.